This T cell receptor beta chain was recorded in a study of T cell responses to AZD1222 COVID-19 vaccine. Looked up from germline, CDR1 is LNHDA and CDR2 is SQIVND (reference sequence). There are 12 residues in the CDR3. The V gene lost 5 bases and the J gene lost 6 bases, with 7 bases spanning the gap. Sequencing was performed with immunoSEQ multiplex PCR; in TCRdb, only in-frame clones are kept and a portion is missing. The sample lists 95,000 to 150,000 clones, 85% to 95% occurring once. This chain connects TRBV19 to TRBJ1-4; D remains unclear. The specimen comprised peripheral blood, sampled on day 0 of AZD1222 vaccination. This clonotype was obtained from an adult in good health. For the CDR3, the DNA is TGTGCCAGTAGTTCGGAATATGAAAAACTGTTTTTT. Amino acids: CASSSEYEKLFF. Variable domain in full (rest from reference TRBV19 and TRBJ1-4): DGGITQSPKYLFRKEGQNVTLSCEQNLNHDAMYWYRQDPGQGLRLIYYSQIVNDFQKGDIAEGYSVSREKKESFPLTVTSAQKNPTAFYLCASSSEYEKLFFGSGTQLSVL.